These 29 T cell receptor beta chains came from one sample sequenced in a study of T-cell reconstitution after alpha-beta-depleted transplantation in children. Unique molecular identifiers were built into the TCRbeta library. From the PCR reads, TCRdb called clonotypes with MiXCR, one entry per CDR3 protein. The table has some 600,000 distinct CDR3 sequences, 16% seen once. Sequencing was performed on PBMCs from the stem cell graft donor, taken from the stem cell graft. Source of these receptors: a human donor who donated a stem cell graft to a child with acute myeloid leukemia.

The table lists this clonotype with many counts. The chain combines TRBV29-1 with TRBJ1-6; 7 bases align to TRBD1. V was pared by 7 bases and J by 5 bases, with 8 bases of the junction left unmatched. This CDR3 is built from 14 residues. Germline assignment: CDR1 SQVTM and CDR2 ANQGSEA. DNA for the CDR3: TGCAGCGCGAAGCAGCAGGGGGATAATTCACCCCTCCACTTT. This encodes CSAKQQGDNSPLHF.

This clonotype has at least ten counts. The chain couples TRBV6-5 to TRBJ1-2; 9 bases line up with TRBD1. The CDR3 totals 16 residues. V gave up 4 bases and J gave up 4 bases; unmatched junction bases: 10. Germline V gene data show CDR1 as MNHEY and CDR2 as SVGAGI. The CDR3 here is CASSLTGGAPLYGYTF. Written as DNA, the CDR3 is TGTGCCAGCAGTTTGACAGGGGGAGCCCCCCTCTATGGCTACACCTTC.

In this sample, this clonotype turned up many times. The V call is TRBV7-9, the J call TRBJ2-5; a possible D gene is TRBD2 (5 bases). CDR1 SEHNR and CDR2 FQNEAQ come from the germline V gene (reference sequence). Trimming pared 6 bases from V and 5 bases from J, leaving 7 bases between. The CDR3 is 11 amino acids. Here the CDR3 DNA reads TGTGCCAGCAGTTGGGAGGAGACCCAGTACTTC. Residues: CASSWEETQYF.

At least ten counts were recorded for this clonotype. The chain joins TRBV27 to TRBJ2-3; D is possibly TRBD2 (5 bases). CDR1 and CDR2 (germline): MNHEY, SMNVEV (reference sequence). V was cut by 2 bases and J by 2 bases, with 8 bases left in between. This CDR3 region has 14 residues. The CDR3 loop is CASSLVGDTDTQYF. The CDR3 DNA is TGTGCCAGCAGTTTAGTCGGGGACACAGATACGCAGTATTTT.

The J gene is TRBJ2-5, the V gene TRBV14; no firm D call. The CDR3 is made up of 14 amino acids. V was cut by 1 base and J by 5 bases, with 11 bases left in between. Germline loops: CDR1 SGHDN, CDR2 FVKESK. The CDR3 loop is CASSQGLLRETQYF. The CDR3 DNA sequence: TGTGCCAGCAGCCAAGGATTGCTCCGGGAGACCCAGTACTTC.

The table lists this clonotype with many counts. The chain has TRBV6-5 and TRBJ1-2; possibly TRBD1 for D (5 bases). The germline V gene encodes CDR1 MNHEY and CDR2 SVGAGI. The V gene lost 4 bases and the J gene lost 3 bases, with 12 bases spanning the gap. This CDR3 comprises 14 residues. CDR3 loop: CASSSGTGYYGYTF. For the CDR3, the DNA is TGTGCCAGCAGTTCCGGGACTGGGTACTATGGCTACACCTTC.

This clonotype turned up a few times. The rearrangement links TRBV7-2 to TRBJ2-3; 12 bases align to TRBD2. The CDR3 runs 17 residues. Losses at the gene ends were 5 bases for V and 5 bases for J; bases not matched to a gene: 11. CDR1 is SGHTA and CDR2 is FQGNSA in the germline V gene. DNA of the CDR3: TGTGCCAGCAGCCAATCGGGACTAGCGGGTCCTGGAGATACGCAGTATTTT. The encoded protein is CASSQSGLAGPGDTQYF.

This clonotype was counted only a few times. This chain connects TRBV15 to TRBJ2-1; no clear D gene. This CDR3 comprises 13 residues. Germline assignment: CDR1 LNHNV and CDR2 YYDKDF (reference sequence). Trimming removed 1 base from V and 5 bases from J, with 6 bases in between. CDR3 bases: TGTGCCACCAGCAGAGTGAATGACAATGAGCAGTTCTTC. As protein: CATSRVNDNEQFF.

This clonotype occurred a few times. The rearrangement joins TRBV10-3 to TRBJ1-1; 7 bases are a match to TRBD1. CDR1 ENHRY and CDR2 SYGVKD come from the germline V gene. The CDR3 runs to 18 residues. Losses at the gene ends were 4 bases for V and 4 bases for J; bases not matched to a gene: 18. CDR3 in DNA: TGTGCCATCAGTGGGAGTAGTAGCCTACCAGGGGGAAGCACTGAAGCTTTCTTT. It codes for CAISGSSSLPGGSTEAFF.

The chain recombines TRBV7-9 with TRBJ2-1; either TRBD1 or TRBD2 may supply D (6 bases each). V was cut by 1 base and J by 3 bases, with 13 bases left in between. The CDR3 sequence is 16 residues long. Germline assignment: CDR1 SEHNR and CDR2 FQNEAQ (reference sequence). CDR3 protein: CASSLVGGFNYNEQFF. The CDR3 bases are TGTGCCAGCAGCTTAGTCGGGGGCTTTAACTACAATGAGCAGTTCTTC.

This clonotype was seen a handful of times. This chain's CDR3 is CASSAGQPDGYTF. CDR3 nucleotides: TGTGCCAGCTCAGCCGGACAGCCCGATGGCTACACCTTC. V and J are TRBV18 and TRBJ1-2; possible D gene TRBD1, 6 bases. The CDR3 is 13 amino acids. Germline CDR1 KGHSH, CDR2 LQKENI. V was shortened by 5 bases and J by 6 bases, with 13 bases between the two germline ends.

Comments on this clonotype: This may come from a read error, since a much larger clone is one base off. The genes are TRBV7-3 and TRBJ1-1; D gene uncertain. The V and J ends lost 3 bases and 5 bases respectively, with 16 bases between them. The germline V gene has CDR1 SGHTA and CDR2 FQGTGA. CDR3 length: 15 residues. CDR3 region: CASSLNHDMGTEAFF. The CDR3 nucleotides are TGTGCCAGCAGCTTGAACCATGACATGGGAACTGAAGCTTTCTTT. The variable domain in full, completed from reference TRBV7-3 and TRBJ1-1, reads GAGVSQTPSNKVTEKGKYVELRCDPISGHTALYWYRQSLGQGPEFLIYFQGTGAADDSGLPNDRFFAVRPEGSVSTLKIQRTERGDSAVYLCASSLNHDMGTEAFFGQGTRLTVV.

The chain joins TRBV20-1 to TRBJ2-7; D gene unclear. The CDR3 loop spans 13 amino acids. The germline CDR1 and CDR2 sequences are DFQATT and SNEGSKA (reference sequence). V gave up 2 bases and J gave up 0 bases, with 8 bases separating them. CDR3: CSARKSSSYEQYF. Here the CDR3 DNA reads TGCAGTGCTAGAAAGTCCTCCTCCTACGAGCAGTACTTC.

The chain links TRBV29-1 to TRBJ2-3, with D maybe TRBD1 (6 bases). CDR1 is SQVTM, CDR2 ANQGSEA, per germline. The CDR3 length is 19 residues. V was clipped by 5 bases and J by 1 base, with 28 bases between them. The CDR3 DNA sequence: TGCAGCGTTCGGGCAAACGATGGATCGGCAGGGGTACGCACAGATACGCAGTATTTT. As protein: CSVRANDGSAGVRTDTQYF.

As DNA, the CDR3 is TGCGCCAGCAGATCGGGGCCCTGGGCCTACAATGAGCAGTTCTTC. Translating gives CASRSGPWAYNEQFF. V usage is TRBV10-2 and J usage is TRBJ2-1; the D call may be TRBD1 or TRBD2 (5 bases each). The CDR3 has 15 amino acids. Germline V gives CDR1 WSHSY, CDR2 SAAADI. Trimming removed 6 bases at V and 2 bases at J, with 14 bases between.

The chain has TRBV20-1 and TRBJ2-4, with TRBD2 identical over 10 bases. The germline V gene has CDR1 DFQATT and CDR2 SNEGSKA (reference sequence). V shed 1 base, J shed 6 bases, and the junction held 9 bases outside the gene matches. The CDR3 length is 16 residues. CDR3: CSARAQRGGPGNIQYF. DNA of the CDR3: TGCAGTGCTAGAGCCCAGCGGGGGGGTCCCGGAAACATTCAGTACTTC.

The V and J genes are TRBV5-1 and TRBJ2-1, with D possibly being TRBD2 (5 bases). The CDR3 totals 16 residues. The ends were cut back, 3 bases at V and 0 bases at J, with 13 bases in the middle. CDR1 is SGHRS and CDR2 is YFSETQ in the germline V gene. The CDR3 nucleotides read TGCGCCAGCAGCTCTGGTGTGGCGGGCTCCTACAATGAGCAGTTCTTC. It codes for CASSSGVAGSYNEQFF. Drawing the rest from reference TRBV5-1 and TRBJ2-1, the complete variable domain is KAGVTQTPRYLIKTRGQQVTLSCSPISGHRSVSWYQQTPGQGLQFLFEYFSETQRNKGNFPGRFSGRQFSNSRSEMNVSTLELGDSALYLCASSSGVAGSYNEQFFGPGTRLTVL.

The chain uses TRBV5-6 and TRBJ2-3; the match to TRBD2 covers 12 bases. The trim removed 3 bases at V and 4 bases at J, leaving 12 bases unmatched. Germline lookup yields CDR1 SGHDT and CDR2 YYEEEE. This CDR3 is built from 18 residues. The CDR3 nucleotides read TGTGCCAGCAGCTCATACGGACTAGCGGGGTTGTACGCAGATACGCAGTATTTT. Translating gives CASSSYGLAGLYADTQYF.

This clonotype was detected many times. The genes are TRBV4-3 and TRBJ2-3; D could derive from TRBD1 or TRBD2 (5 bases each). Germline V gene data show CDR1 as LGHNA and CDR2 as YSLEER. With 4 bases removed from V and 5 bases from J, the gap between germline ends came to 19 bases. The CDR3 is 16 amino acids. CDR3 sequence (DNA): TGCGCCAGCAGCCCAGGGACGGTCCGTTTAAAAGATACGCAGTATTTT. It translates to CASSPGTVRLKDTQYF.

The V and J genes are TRBV7-6 and TRBJ2-1; 12 bases map to TRBD2. The germline V gene has CDR1 SGHVS and CDR2 FNYEAQ. The J segment lost 10 bases and the V segment lost 5 bases, leaving 12 bases of the junction unmatched. The CDR3 runs 16 residues. The CDR3 DNA is TGTGCCAGCAGCCCCCGGACTAGCGGGGCCGGGGAAGAGCAGTTCTTC. Its translation is CASSPRTSGAGEEQFF.

As concerns this clonotype: Since a much larger clone is just one base distant, this may be a read error. The gene calls are TRBV29-1 and TRBJ2-5; either TRBD1 or TRBD2 may fit D (6 bases each). The CDR3 is 12 amino acids. Germline V gene lookup returns CDR1 SQVTM and CDR2 ANQGSEA. The V gene lost 3 bases and the J gene lost 6 bases, with 11 bases spanning the gap. For the CDR3, the DNA is TGCAGCGTTGAGCCGGGGGCAAAGACCCAGTACTTC. Amino acid sequence: CSVEPGAKTQYF.

The chain uses TRBV25-1 and TRBJ2-1, with 8 bases that match TRBD1. The CDR3 covers 13 residues. The junction had 5 bases not matched to a gene; V was cut back by 5 bases and J by 8 bases. Germline V CDR1 and CDR2: MGHDK, SYGVNS. The CDR3 region has the DNA TGTGCCAGCAGTTGGGCAGGGGGCCATGAGCAGTTCTTC. Translation gives CASSWAGGHEQFF.

The chain combines TRBV12-3 or TRBV12-4 with TRBJ2-2; TRBD1 is a possible D gene (5 bases). The germline V and J ends were trimmed by 8 bases and 7 bases, with 8 bases remaining between them. This CDR3 contains 11 residues. CDR3 sequence: CASGQGGELFF. CDR3 sequence (DNA): TGTGCCAGCGGCCAGGGCGGGGAGCTGTTTTTT.

This clonotype was picked up a small number of times. This chain links TRBV4-3 with TRBJ2-3; TRBD2 matches at 8 bases. Germline V lookup: CDR1 LGHNA, CDR2 YSLEER. The CDR3 spans 15 residues. V lost 3 bases, J lost 5 bases, and 7 bases stayed unmatched. The CDR3 sequence is CASSHYPGGRDTQYF. In nucleotides, the CDR3 is TGCGCCAGCAGCCACTACCCGGGAGGGAGAGATACGCAGTATTTT.

The CDR3 sequence is CASSLNPTGPQHF. Written as DNA, the CDR3 is TGTGCCAGCAGCCTAAACCCGACCGGGCCCCAGCATTTT. The genes are TRBV7-8 and TRBJ1-5; D gene ambiguous. Germline loops: CDR1 SGHVS, CDR2 FQNEAQ. V lost 5 bases, J lost 9 bases, and 14 bases lay in between. The CDR3 has 13 amino acids.

The table lists this clonotype with a few counts. The genes are TRBV7-8 and TRBJ2-5; 7 bases line up with TRBD1. The V and J ends lost 4 bases and 5 bases, in that order; junction bases with no gene match: 7. This CDR3 contains 14 residues. Germline-derived CDR1 and CDR2 are SGHVS and FQNEAQ. CDR3 region: CASSSRHRGETQYF. The CDR3 DNA follows: TGTGCCAGCAGCTCGAGACACAGGGGCGAGACCCAGTACTTC. Full variable domain (missing parts from reference TRBV7-8 and TRBJ2-5): GAGVSQSPRYKVAKRGQDVALRCDPISGHVSLFWYQQALGQGPEFLTYFQNEAQLDKSGLPSDRFFAERPEGSVSTLKIQRTQQEDSAVYLCASSSRHRGETQYFGPGTRLLVL.

This chain joins TRBV28 and TRBJ1-4, with TRBD1 matching 7 bases. Germline values: CDR1 MDHEN, CDR2 SYDVKM. This CDR3 is 12 amino acids long. V shed 11 bases, J shed 6 bases, and the junction held 6 bases outside the gene matches. In DNA form, the CDR3 reads TGTGCCTGTCGACAGGGTGATGAAAAACTGTTTTTT. Protein product: CACRQGDEKLFF.

The gene calls are TRBV6-2 or TRBV6-3 and TRBJ2-2; 7 nucleotides align to TRBD2. The germline V gene encodes CDR1 MNHEY and CDR2 SVGEGT. The CDR3 totals 14 residues. Trimming cost V 5 bases and J 5 bases; bases outside gene matches: 5. In nucleotides, the CDR3 is TGTGCCAGCAGTAAAACGGGGGGAACCGGGGAGCTGTTTTTT. This gives the protein CASSKTGGTGELFF.

This clonotype was detected many times. The chain joins TRBV29-1 to TRBJ1-1; the D is unclear. Between the trimmed V and J ends, which lost 3 bases and 1 base, there was a span of 6 bases. Germline CDR1 SQVTM, CDR2 ANQGSEA. The CDR3 runs 12 residues. CDR3 nucleotide sequence: TGCAGCGTTGATTCTGGGAACACTGAAGCTTTCTTT. Translation: CSVDSGNTEAFF.